The 30 T cell receptor beta chains below come from one sample, sequenced in a study of blood T cells in healthy people across ages. Alongside a J-beta primer mix, a sample-barcoded 5' primer served in a second PCR lasting roughly 7 to 12 cycles. TCRdb re-derived calls from the 5' RACE reads in MiXCR, one entry per CDR3 protein. The table lists around 780,000 distinct CDR3 sequences, 20% to 30% of them singletons. These same records also appear under a second study, on T cells of mothers and their children.

Sequencing input: blood. The receptors were sampled from a boy aged 10-17 years in good health.

V and J are TRBV7-9 and TRBJ2-1, with 11 positions matching TRBD2. V shed 5 bases and J 8 bases; nucleotides not matched to a gene: 8. The V gene's germline CDR1 is SEHNR and CDR2 FQNEAQ (reference sequence). The CDR3 spans 15 residues. The CDR3, as DNA: TGTGCCAGCAGCGTGACTAGCGGGGTTTTTGATGAGCAGTTCTTC. Its protein product is CASSVTSGVFDEQFF.

The V call is TRBV10-3, the J call TRBJ2-1; possibly TRBD2 for D (6 bases). Germline CDR1 reads ENHRY; CDR2 reads SYGVKD. V was pared by 11 bases and J by 0 bases, with 17 bases between. The CDR3 has 15 residues. Written as DNA, the CDR3 is TGTGCCTCTCAACGGGCGGGGAGCTCCTACAATGAGCAGTTCTTC. Residues: CASQRAGSSYNEQFF.

This rearrangement joins TRBV27 to TRBJ2-5; tentatively, D is TRBD1 (6 bases). Judging by the DNA end, TRBJ2-7 fits better; the J call may be wrong. Germline CDR1 reads MNHEY; CDR2 reads SMNVEV (reference sequence). The CDR3 totals 13 residues. CDR3 sequence (DNA): TGTGCCAGCAGTTTCACAGGGAACTACGAGCAGTACTTC. This sequence encodes CASSFTGNYEQYF.

This CDR3 is CASSAPRTGGVDTQYF. In DNA, the CDR3 is TGTGCCAGCAGCGCACCCCGGACAGGGGGGGTAGATACGCAGTATTTT. The rearrangement joins TRBV7-9 to TRBJ2-3, with 10 bases fitting TRBD1. This CDR3 region has 16 residues. Per germline, CDR1 SEHNR and CDR2 FQNEAQ (reference sequence). Trimming cost V 5 bases and J 5 bases; bases outside gene matches: 10.

This clonotype was seen a handful of times. The junction departs from germline at one end; a sequencing error may be responsible. The V and J genes are TRBV7-6 and TRBJ1-6; 7 bases line up with TRBD1. Looked up from germline, CDR1 is SGHVS and CDR2 is FNYEAQ. The CDR3 loop spans 15 amino acids. CDR3 DNA sequence: TGTGCTAGCAGCGCCCGGACAGGATCTAATTCACCCCTCCACTTT. Translation: CASSARTGSNSPLHF.

This clonotype was detected only a few times. The chain couples TRBV7-2 to TRBJ2-5, with D perhaps TRBD2 (6 bases). The end of the DNA aligns better with TRBJ2-1, so the J call may be wrong. CDR1 is SGHTA and CDR2 is FQGNSA in the germline V gene. The CDR3 extends over 16 amino acids. CDR3 DNA: TGTGCCAGCAGCTTAGGTCGGCTAGCGTTTAACAATGAGCAGTTCTTC. It codes for CASSLGRLAFNNEQFF.

The chain has TRBV6-5 and TRBJ1-2; TRBD1 matches 9 bases. The germline V gene encodes CDR1 MNHEY and CDR2 SVGAGI. There are 18 residues in the CDR3. With V trimmed by 4 bases and J by 8 bases, 20 bases remained unmatched. In DNA form, the CDR3 reads TGTGCCAGCAGTTTGAAAACTGGGACAGGGAGGCTTTGGGAGGGCTACACCTTC. It encodes CASSLKTGTGRLWEGYTF.

The V and J genes are TRBV4-1 and TRBJ2-1; D unclear. V dropped 0 bases and J dropped 2 bases, with 14 bases sitting between them. CDR3 length: 17 residues. The germline gives CDR1 MGHRA, CDR2 YSYEKL. DNA for the CDR3: TGCGCCAGCAGCCAAGAGCCCACCTTAGACACCTACAATGAGCAGTTCTTC. Protein: CASSQEPTLDTYNEQFF.

V is TRBV7-9 and J is TRBJ1-1, with D unresolved. Trimming cost V 5 bases and J 5 bases, with 12 bases left between them. Looked up from germline, CDR1 is SEHNR and CDR2 is FQNEAQ (reference sequence). CDR3 length equals 13 residues. The CDR3: CASSRAPETEAFF. In nucleotides, the CDR3 is TGTGCCAGCAGCCGGGCCCCAGAGACTGAAGCTTTCTTT.

This clonotype showed up just a few times. The chain employs TRBV10-3 and TRBJ1-2; 8 nucleotides align to TRBD1. CDR1 ENHRY and CDR2 SYGVKD come from the germline V gene. The junction had 1 base not matched to a gene; V was cut back by 8 bases and J by 2 bases. This CDR3 region has 12 residues. The CDR3 nucleotides are TGTGCCATCGGACAGGGAAACTATGGCTACACCTTC. Encoded protein: CAIGQGNYGYTF.

The rearrangement uses TRBV29-1 and TRBJ2-4, with 8 nucleotides matching TRBD1. The CDR3 loop spans 12 amino acids. Germline V CDR1 and CDR2: SQVTM, ANQGSEA. Trimming took 7 bases from V and 6 from J; bases not matched to a gene: 5. For the CDR3, the DNA is TGCAGCGCCGGACAGGGCGGAAACATTCAGTACTTC. It is translated as CSAGQGGNIQYF.

The table lists this clonotype with many counts. This chain links TRBV20-1 with TRBJ2-5, with 8 positions matching TRBD2. J lost 5 bases, V lost 3 bases, and 14 bases had no gene match. The germline gives CDR1 DFQATT, CDR2 SNEGSKA (reference sequence). This CDR3 spans 16 amino acids. The CDR3 reads CSASGGGSGGLETQYF. CDR3 nucleotide sequence: TGCAGTGCTAGTGGGGGAGGGAGCGGGGGTCTGGAGACCCAGTACTTC.

The chain recombines TRBV5-8 with TRBJ1-1, with D perhaps matching TRBD1 (6 bases). The germline gives CDR1 SGHTS, CDR2 YDEGEE. Trimming stripped 2 bases from V and 6 bases from J, with 8 bases between. The CDR3 has 12 amino acids. The CDR3 is CASSFTGPEAFF. Here the CDR3 DNA reads TGTGCCAGCAGCTTCACAGGGCCTGAAGCTTTCTTT.

The chain recombines TRBV6-2 or TRBV6-3 with TRBJ2-3, with a possible D match to TRBD2 (6 bases). Germline V gives CDR1 MNHEY, CDR2 SVGEGT. The CDR3 loop spans 16 amino acids. V lost 4 bases, J lost 0 bases, and 14 bases lay in between. This CDR3 is CASSSVLGTSTDTQYF. In DNA, the CDR3 is TGTGCCAGCAGTTCCGTCCTCGGGACTAGCACAGATACGCAGTATTTT.

In this sample, this clonotype turned up a few times. The chain employs TRBV13 and TRBJ2-7; possible D gene TRBD2, 6 bases. The CDR3 totals 14 residues. Germline V gene lookup returns CDR1 PRHDT and CDR2 FYEKMQ (reference sequence). Trimming left V 4 bases short and J 2 bases short, with 12 bases between. The CDR3 protein is CASSSISGAYEQYF. The CDR3 DNA sequence: TGTGCCAGCAGCTCTATTTCGGGGGCCTACGAGCAGTACTTC. The complete variable domain, with remaining parts taken from reference TRBV13 and TRBJ2-7, reads AAGVIQSPRHLIKEKRETATLKCYPIPRHDTVYWYQQGPGQDPQFLISFYEKMQSDKGSIPDRFSAQQFSDYHSELNMSSLELGDSALYFCASSSISGAYEQYFGPGTRLTVT.

In this sample, this clonotype turned up a few times. This chain joins TRBV20-1 and TRBJ2-7, with TRBD2 as a possible D gene (5 bases). The CDR3 is made up of 12 amino acids. Germline CDR1 reads DFQATT; CDR2 reads SNEGSKA (reference sequence). Trimming removed 6 bases at V and 7 bases at J, with 16 bases between. In nucleotides, the CDR3 is TGCAGTGCATCGAGGGAAGGGCAAGAGCAGTACTTC. Translation: CSASREGQEQYF.

The chain is built from TRBV7-3 and TRBJ2-1; D uncertain. From germline, CDR1 is SGHTA and CDR2 FQGTGA. This CDR3 contains 15 residues. Trimming took 1 base from V and 0 from J, leaving 7 bases between them. The CDR3 DNA reads TGTGCCAGCAGCTTAAGTGATAGCTCCTACAATGAGCAGTTCTTC. Its translation is CASSLSDSSYNEQFF.

This clonotype showed up just a few times. The chain combines TRBV6-5 with TRBJ1-2, with D tentatively TRBD1 (6 bases). Trimming shortened V by 6 bases and J by 4 bases, and 12 bases separated the two germline ends. Germline V gene data show CDR1 as MNHEY and CDR2 as SVGAGI. This CDR3 has 13 residues. The CDR3 reads CASRELDSYGYTF. The CDR3 DNA reads TGTGCCAGCAGAGAGCTGGACAGCTATGGCTACACCTTC.

This rearrangement joins TRBV7-9 to TRBJ1-1; TRBD1 is a possible D gene (5 bases). Germline loops: CDR1 SEHNR, CDR2 FQNEAQ (reference sequence). Trimming took 2 bases from V and 0 from J, leaving 16 bases between them. CDR3 length equals 17 residues. CDR3 in amino acids: CASSLSGARMMNTEAFF. CDR3 coding DNA: TGTGCCAGCAGCTTATCCGGGGCAAGGATGATGAACACTGAAGCTTTCTTT.

This clonotype showed up just a few times. The V gene is TRBV29-1, the J gene TRBJ2-5, with 7 bases lining up with TRBD1. The better agreement between TRBJ2-7 and the DNA end casts doubt on the J call. The length of the CDR3 is 14 residues. CDR1 SQVTM and CDR2 ANQGSEA come from the germline V gene. The CDR3 DNA sequence: TGCAGCGTTGAAGGGCAGGGGGTCGGGTACGAGCAGTACTTC. It yields the protein CSVEGQGVGYEQYF.

V and J are TRBV5-1 and TRBJ1-3; TRBD1 might be the D (6 bases). Germline CDR1 reads SGHRS; CDR2 reads YFSETQ. The CDR3 contains 17 residues. The germline V and J ends were trimmed by 0 bases and 4 bases, with 17 bases remaining between them. This chain's CDR3 is CASSLGPSSGAGNTIYF. CDR3 bases: TGCGCCAGCAGCTTGGGTCCCTCATCAGGGGCCGGAAACACCATATATTTT.

V usage is TRBV6-5 and J usage is TRBJ2-5, with D possibly being TRBD1 or TRBD2 (5 bases each). TRBJ2-7 explains the end of the DNA better; the J call may be wrong. The germline gives CDR1 MNHEY, CDR2 SVGAGI. The CDR3 covers 15 residues. The CDR3: CASSYEGNLLYEQYF. CDR3 in DNA: TGTGCCAGCAGTTACGAGGGGAATCTTCTCTACGAGCAGTACTTC.

This clonotype was observed a few times. The chain combines TRBV7-9 with TRBJ2-7, with D possibly being TRBD1 (6 bases). This CDR3 comprises 14 residues. CDR1 and CDR2 (germline): SEHNR, FQNEAQ (reference sequence). V shed 7 bases and J shed 2 bases, with 15 bases lying between them. The CDR3, as DNA: TGTGCCAGCAACTCTGGGGACACGGCCTACGAGCAGTACTTC. It translates to CASNSGDTAYEQYF. Full variable domain (rest looked up from reference TRBV7-9 and TRBJ2-7): DTGVSQNPRHKITKRGQNVTFRCDPISEHNRLYWYRQTLGQGPEFLTYFQNEAQLEKSRLLSDRFSAERPKGSFSTLEIQRTEQGDSAMYLCASNSGDTAYEQYFGPGTRLTVT.

The chain links TRBV9 to TRBJ2-1, with TRBD1 identical over 10 bases. The end of the DNA fits TRBJ2-7 better, so the J call may be wrong. Germline assignment: CDR1 SGDLS and CDR2 YYNGEE. The CDR3 length is 15 residues. The CDR3 DNA reads TGTGCCAGCAGCGCCGAAACGGGGACAGGGGACGAGCAGTACTTC. Translation: CASSAETGTGDEQYF.

The gene calls are TRBV20-1 and TRBJ2-3; 8 bases fit TRBD1. Germline V lookup: CDR1 DFQATT, CDR2 SNEGSKA (reference sequence). Losses at the gene ends were 2 bases for V and 9 bases for J; bases not matched to a gene: 10. The CDR3 contains 14 residues. CDR3 coding DNA: TGCAGTGCTAGAAAACCGGGACAGGAGATAACGCAGTATTTT. It translates to CSARKPGQEITQYF.

In its sample, this clonotype was seen a few times. The chain joins TRBV5-1 to TRBJ1-6; D gene unclear. Between the trimmed V and J ends, which lost 4 bases and 9 bases, there was a span of 14 bases. The CDR3 is made up of 14 amino acids. Germline assignment: CDR1 SGHRS and CDR2 YFSETQ. The CDR3 protein is CASSPTTEGSPLHF. DNA of the CDR3: TGCGCCAGCAGCCCTACCACCGAGGGTTCACCCCTCCACTTT.

The chain recombines TRBV20-1 with TRBJ2-3, with TRBD2 matching 9 bases. The CDR3 totals 13 residues. The germline gives CDR1 DFQATT, CDR2 SNEGSKA (reference sequence). Trimming at V came to 1 base and at J to 5 bases, leaving 1 base not matched to a gene. Here the CDR3 reads CSARVLAGDTQYF. DNA for the CDR3: TGCAGTGCTAGAGTACTAGCGGGAGATACGCAGTATTTT.

This clonotype appeared a few times. V and J are TRBV12-3 or TRBV12-4 and TRBJ1-2; a possible D gene is TRBD1 (5 bases). V gave up 2 bases and J gave up 3 bases, with 13 bases separating them. The CDR3 loop spans 15 amino acids. Here the CDR3 DNA reads TGTGCCAGCAGTTTACGGGCAGGGAAGGACTATGGCTACACCTTC. It encodes CASSLRAGKDYGYTF.

This chain joins TRBV6-5 and TRBJ2-5; 8 bases match TRBD1. Germline V gene data show CDR1 as MNHEY and CDR2 as SVGAGI. Losses at the gene ends were 0 bases for V and 9 bases for J; bases not matched to a gene: 15. The CDR3 covers 17 residues. Written as DNA, the CDR3 is TGTGCCAGCAGTTACTCGATCGTCAGGGGGCTGGGAACGTCCCAGTACTTC. It encodes CASSYSIVRGLGTSQYF.

The rearrangement joins TRBV29-1 to TRBJ2-2, with 8 positions matching TRBD2. V trimming: 4 bases; J trimming: 5 bases; junction bases outside the gene matches: 3. The CDR3 totals 13 residues. Germline CDR1 reads SQVTM; CDR2 reads ANQGSEA. Here the CDR3 reads CSVAPGGTGELFF. Here the CDR3 DNA reads TGCAGCGTTGCCCCGGGAGGGACCGGGGAGCTGTTTTTT.